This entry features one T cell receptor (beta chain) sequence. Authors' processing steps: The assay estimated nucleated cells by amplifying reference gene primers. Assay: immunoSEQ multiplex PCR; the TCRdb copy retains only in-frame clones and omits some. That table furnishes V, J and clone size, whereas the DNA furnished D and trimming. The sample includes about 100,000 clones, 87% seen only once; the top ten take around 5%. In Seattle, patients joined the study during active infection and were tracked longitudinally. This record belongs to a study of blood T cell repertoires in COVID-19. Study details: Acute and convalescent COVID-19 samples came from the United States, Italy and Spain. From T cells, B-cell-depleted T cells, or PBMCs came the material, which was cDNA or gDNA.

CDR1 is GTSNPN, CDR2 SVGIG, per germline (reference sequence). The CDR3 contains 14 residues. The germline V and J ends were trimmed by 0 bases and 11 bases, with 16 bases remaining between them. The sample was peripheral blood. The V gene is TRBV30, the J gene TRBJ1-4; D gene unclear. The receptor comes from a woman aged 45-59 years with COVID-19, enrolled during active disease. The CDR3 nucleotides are TGTGCCTGGAGTGTACCCCCAGGCTTCGAGAAACTGTTTTTT. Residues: CAWSVPPGFEKLFF.